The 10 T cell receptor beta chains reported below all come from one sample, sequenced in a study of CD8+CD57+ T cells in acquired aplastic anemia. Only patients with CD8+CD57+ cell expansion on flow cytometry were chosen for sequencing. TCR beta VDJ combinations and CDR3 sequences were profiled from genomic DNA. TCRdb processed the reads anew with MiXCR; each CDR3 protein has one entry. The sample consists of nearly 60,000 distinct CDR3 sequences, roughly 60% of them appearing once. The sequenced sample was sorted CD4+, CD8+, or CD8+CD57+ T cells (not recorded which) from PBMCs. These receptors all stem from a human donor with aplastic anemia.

The chain's CDR3 is CASSPERQETQYF. CDR3 coding DNA: TGTGCCAGCAGCCCCGAACGGCAAGAGACCCAGTACTTC. The chain carries TRBV7-8 and TRBJ2-5; D is unclear. The CDR3 is 13 residues long. Germline CDR1 and CDR2: SGHVS and FQNEAQ. V was trimmed by 5 bases and J by 2 bases, leaving 9 bases between them.

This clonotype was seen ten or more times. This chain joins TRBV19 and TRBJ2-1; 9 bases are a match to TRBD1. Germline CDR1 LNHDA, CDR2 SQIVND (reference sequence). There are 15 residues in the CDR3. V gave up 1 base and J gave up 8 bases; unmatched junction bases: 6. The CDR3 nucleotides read TGTGCCAGTAGTATAGGCGGGACAGGGAGGGATGAGCAGTTCTTC. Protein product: CASSIGGTGRDEQFF.

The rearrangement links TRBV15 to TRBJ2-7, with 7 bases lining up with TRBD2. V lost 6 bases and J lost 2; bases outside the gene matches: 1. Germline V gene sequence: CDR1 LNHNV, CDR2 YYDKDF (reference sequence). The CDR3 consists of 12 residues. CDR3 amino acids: CATRGGAYEQYF. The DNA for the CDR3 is TGTGCCACCAGGGGGGGGGCCTACGAGCAGTACTTC.

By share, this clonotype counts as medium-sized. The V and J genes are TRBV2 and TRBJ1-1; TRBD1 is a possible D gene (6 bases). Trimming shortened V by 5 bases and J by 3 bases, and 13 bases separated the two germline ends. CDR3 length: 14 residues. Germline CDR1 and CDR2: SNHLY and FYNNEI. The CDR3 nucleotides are TGTGCCAGCAGTCCTACACAGGGACACACTGAAGCTTTCTTT. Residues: CASSPTQGHTEAFF.

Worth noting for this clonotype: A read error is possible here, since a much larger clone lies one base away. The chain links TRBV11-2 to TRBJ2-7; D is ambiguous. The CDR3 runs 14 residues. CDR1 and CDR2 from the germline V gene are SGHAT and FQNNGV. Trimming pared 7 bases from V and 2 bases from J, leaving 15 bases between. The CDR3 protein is CASTLPDGTYEQYV. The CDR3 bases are TGTGCCAGCACCCTTCCCGACGGAACCTACGAGCAGTACGTC.

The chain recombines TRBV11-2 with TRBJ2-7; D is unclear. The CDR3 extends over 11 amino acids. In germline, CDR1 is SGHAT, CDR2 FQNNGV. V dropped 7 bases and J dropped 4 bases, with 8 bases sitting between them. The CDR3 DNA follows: TGTGCCAGCACCGCAAAGTACGAGCAGTACTTC. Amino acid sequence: CASTAKYEQYF.

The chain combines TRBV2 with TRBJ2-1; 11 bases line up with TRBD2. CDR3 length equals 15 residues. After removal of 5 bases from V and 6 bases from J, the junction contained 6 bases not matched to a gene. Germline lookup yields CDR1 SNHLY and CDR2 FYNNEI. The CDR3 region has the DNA TGTGCCAGCAGTCCCACTAGCGGGAGAGGCAATGAGCAGTTCTTC. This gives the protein CASSPTSGRGNEQFF.

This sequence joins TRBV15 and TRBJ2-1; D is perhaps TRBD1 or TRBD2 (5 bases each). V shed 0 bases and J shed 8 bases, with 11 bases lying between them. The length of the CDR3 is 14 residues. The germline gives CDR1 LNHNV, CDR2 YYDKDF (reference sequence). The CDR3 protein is CATSREGVTYEQFF. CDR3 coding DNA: TGTGCCACCAGCAGAGAGGGGGTCACCTATGAGCAGTTCTTC.

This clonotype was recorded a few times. The CDR3 region has the DNA TGTGCCAGCAGCCCCGGCTACGAGCAGTACTTC. This translates into CASSPGYEQYF. The chain carries TRBV7-2 and TRBJ2-7; D gene uncertain. Trimming stripped 5 bases from V and 3 bases from J, with 5 bases between. Germline-derived CDR1 and CDR2 are SGHTA and FQGNSA. This CDR3 region has 11 residues.

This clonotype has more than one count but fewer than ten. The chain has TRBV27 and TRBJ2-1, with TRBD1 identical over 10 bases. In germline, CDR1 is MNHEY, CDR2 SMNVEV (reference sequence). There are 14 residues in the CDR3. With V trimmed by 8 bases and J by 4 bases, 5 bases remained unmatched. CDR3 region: CASAGTGVYNEQFF. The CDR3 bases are TGTGCCAGCGCCGGGACAGGGGTTTACAATGAGCAGTTCTTC.